The 6 T cell receptor beta chains presented below share a single source sample, sequenced in a study of T cells after yellow fever vaccination. TCRdb reprocessed the 5' RACE reads with MiXCR, giving one entry per CDR3 protein. The sample carries fewer than 350,000 distinct CDR3 sequences, roughly 9.4% recorded once. The starting material was PBMCs, obtained on the day of the first yellow fever vaccination. The receptors were gathered from a man aged 18 to 30 who received the YFV17D yellow fever vaccine.

The chain employs TRBV12-3 or TRBV12-4 and TRBJ1-2, with D possibly matching TRBD1 (6 bases). Trimming removed 8 bases from V and 0 bases from J, with 13 bases in between. The CDR3 has 14 amino acids. CDR3 sequence: CASGNREANYGYTF. The CDR3 DNA follows: TGTGCCAGCGGTAACAGGGAAGCTAACTATGGCTACACCTTC.

This clonotype has a handful of counts. The chain is built from TRBV7-2 and TRBJ2-3; 12 nucleotides agree with TRBD2. The V gene's germline CDR1 is SGHTA and CDR2 FQGNSA. CDR3 length equals 13 residues. Unmatched junction bases numbered 4, after V lost 5 bases and J lost 10 bases. In DNA, the CDR3 is TGTGCCAGCAGCCAGCTAGCGGGGGGGGCGCAGTATTTT. As protein: CASSQLAGGAQYF.

This clonotype was seen a handful of times. The CDR3 is CASSIRQGYSPLHF. In nucleotides, the CDR3 is TGTGCCAGCAGTATAAGACAGGGTTATTCACCCCTCCACTTT. V gene TRBV12-3 or TRBV12-4 combines with J gene TRBJ1-6; 7 nucleotides line up with TRBD1. The CDR3 consists of 14 residues. The trim removed 5 bases at V and 8 bases at J, leaving 6 bases unmatched.

This clonotype was seen a few times. The gene calls are TRBV28 and TRBJ2-7; 8 positions match TRBD1. Looked up from germline, CDR1 is MDHEN and CDR2 is SYDVKM. The CDR3 consists of 15 residues. V lost 4 bases to trimming and J lost 1 base; unmatched junction nucleotides: 6. DNA of the CDR3: TGTGCCAGCAGTTCAAACGGACAGGGTTCCTACGAGCAGTACGTC. This translates into CASSSNGQGSYEQYV.

This clonotype was seen more than once but under ten times. The genes are TRBV7-3 and TRBJ2-3, with D possibly being TRBD2 (6 bases). Trimming took 4 bases from V and 5 from J, leaving 13 bases between them. The germline V gene encodes CDR1 SGHTA and CDR2 FQGTGA. The CDR3 runs 14 residues. The chain's CDR3 is CASSSRLVGDTQYF. CDR3 nucleotide sequence: TGTGCCAGCAGCTCCCGACTAGTGGGAGATACGCAGTATTTT.

This clonotype was picked up a small number of times. The J gene is TRBJ1-3, the V gene TRBV6-5; weak D call: TRBD1 (5 bases). This CDR3 has 11 residues. Germline V lookup: CDR1 MNHEY, CDR2 SVGAGI. V was pared by 6 bases and J by 8 bases, with 8 bases between. The CDR3 bases are TGTGCCAGCAGGGGGGGGGACACCATATATTTT. Encoded protein: CASRGGDTIYF.